The T cell receptor (beta chain) under discussion was sequenced for a study of brain T cells in children with intractable seizures. Study-level points and caveats: Only CDR3 sequence similarity suggested viral specificity, without known HCMV serostatus. Pre- and post-surgery blood differed in depth, so pre-surgery absences may be undersampling.

Profiled with immunoSEQ multiplex PCR; TCRdb holds only in-frame clones, not every one. The table lists 95,000 to 120,000 clones, 90% to 95% of them singletons. Note on this clone: Its antigen is undetermined.

Sequencing was limited to surgery cases with top T cell transcript signatures in brain tissue. Before surgery, patients took at least one anti-epileptic drug. This clonotype was sampled from a boy under two years old with hemimegalencephaly and intractable seizures. This material consisted of peripheral blood, taken at surgery.

CDR3 region: CATAGQALGYNEQFF. The CDR3 DNA reads TGTGCCACCGCGGGACAGGCCCTCGGCTACAATGAGCAGTTCTTC. The chain is built from TRBV27 and TRBJ2-1; TRBD1 aligns across 8 bases. This CDR3 has 15 amino acids. CDR1 and CDR2 (germline): MNHEY, SMNVEV (reference sequence). After removal of 10 bases from V and 3 bases from J, the junction contained 11 bases not matched to a gene.